This T cell receptor beta chain is from a study of cytomegalovirus exposure and HLA in healthy donors. Notes on the study in general: Three CMV-associated chains proved CMV antigen-specific in vitro.

This clone was recorded a few times. As yet, its antigen is unknown. In the PCR, 60 Vbeta and 13 Jbeta primers were used. Sequencing used immunoSEQ multiplex PCR; TCRdb keeps in-frame clones, though not all of them. This table holds about 130,000 clones, 84% found once. Germline V gives CDR1 SGHDN, CDR2 FVKESK. The CDR3 consists of 12 residues. The V and J ends lost 1 base and 2 bases respectively, with 3 bases between them. Specimen: PBMCs. The TCR was taken from a woman between 18 and 30 years old in good health and CMV-seropositive. The chain couples TRBV14 to TRBJ2-7; unclear D gene. CDR3 nucleotides: TGTGCCAGCAGCCAAGGAGCCTACGAGCAGTACTTC. Translating gives CASSQGAYEQYF.